The rows below give T cell receptor beta chains drawn from one sample of a study of T cell changes during pregnancy in multiple sclerosis. Generated by immunoSEQ multiplex PCR, the TCRdb table keeps only in-frame clones and is missing some. The table lists around 63,000 clones, 75% to 95% of them singletons. This material consisted of peripheral blood, taken after pregnancy. The receptors come from a female donor in good health, enrolled as a control in a pregnancy study. Each CDR3 is given with its conserved first and last residue. The D gene is left open where the match is weak. A row's size may be missing; if present it is once, few, many or a size class.

clone size	D gene	V gene	J gene	CDR3 protein
.	TRBD1	TRBV30	TRBJ1-2	CAWTDRARGYTF
.	TRBD1	TRBV19	TRBJ2-3	CASSIPNRGSDTQYF
.	.	TRBV4-3	TRBJ2-2	CASSPRPVREQTNTGELFF
.	TRBD2	TRBV5-6	TRBJ2-7	CASSKVPSGGPYEQYF
.	TRBD1	TRBV7-2	TRBJ1-4	CASSLGTGRNEKLFF
.	.	TRBV5-4	TRBJ2-7	CASSLAGGTGFYEQYF
.	.	TRBV7-6	TRBJ1-1	CASSPQEGTEAFF
.	.	TRBV20-1	TRBJ1-2	CSARVEHGYTF
.	TRBD1	TRBV6-4	TRBJ2-1	CASKKGQNYNEQFF
once	TRBD2	TRBV7-2	TRBJ2-3	CASSPIAGARTDTQYF
.	TRBD2	TRBV19	TRBJ2-1	CASTTNGGGDNEQFF
.	TRBD1	TRBV6-5	TRBJ1-4	CASRTGEATNEKLFF
.	TRBD1	TRBV2	TRBJ1-2	CASSGDPGQNYGYTF
once	TRBD1	TRBV30	TRBJ1-5	CAWSPRDRGDNQPQHF
.	.	TRBV5-1	TRBJ1-2	CASSFLEGYGYTF
.	TRBD1	TRBV5-4	TRBJ1-1	CASSRDRVTEAFF
.	.	TRBV18	TRBJ2-7	CASSGLRVPSYEQYF
.	.	TRBV7-8	TRBJ1-1	CASSLAWQGGTEAFF
.	TRBD1	TRBV9	TRBJ1-3	CASSATGAEDTIYF
.	.	TRBV4-1	TRBJ1-4	CASSLQQGKGEKLFF
.	.	TRBV7-9	TRBJ2-2	CASSGGLGELFF
.	.	TRBV30	TRBJ1-6	CAGTSTVSLNNSPLHF
.	TRBD1	TRBV15	TRBJ2-1	CATSSGGTGGYNEQFF
.	.	TRBV6-5	TRBJ1-1	CASRKFQGTEAFF
.	.	TRBV19	TRBJ2-6	CASSYWTPQANVLTF
.	TRBD2	TRBV13	TRBJ2-1	CASSPSGDEQFF
.	TRBD1	TRBV12-5	TRBJ1-3	CASGLVLGDRASGNTIYF
.	.	TRBV7-9	TRBJ2-3	CASSLGSLSRVTDTQYF
.	.	TRBV14	TRBJ2-1	CASATDRYNEQFF